This T cell receptor beta chain was documented in a study of T cell responses to AZD1222 COVID-19 vaccine. Concerning this clone: The antigen remains undetermined.

The V gene's germline CDR1 is MRHNA and CDR2 SNTAGT. This CDR3 contains 13 residues. V lost 7 bases and J lost 6, with 12 bases in between. Only in-frame clones appear in the TCRdb table, and some are missing; sequencing was by immunoSEQ multiplex PCR. The table lists about 110,000 clones, 70% to 90% of them singletons. Study conclusions and caveats: At study baseline, merely six AZD1222 recipients were seropositive. Reportedly, close to half of spike-specific TCRs are directed against unmutated variant regions. Vaccine-related CD4 TCRs covered spike, predominating at 160-218 and 743-854. The donor cohort was predominantly white British with a female majority, and clonal diversity may have been underestimated.

The receptor was derived from an adult who received the AZD1222 COVID-19 vaccine. The sequenced sample was peripheral blood, obtained 28 days after the second AZD1222 dose. The chain uses TRBV6-4 and TRBJ2-2; perhaps TRBD2 as D (6 bases). The CDR3 DNA reads as TGTGCCAGCAAAGTAGGGGAGGCCGGGGAGCTGTTTTTT. This translates into CASKVGEAGELFF.